This TCR beta chain was captured by sequencing in a study of preoperative IRX-2 immunotherapy in early breast cancer (dated by TCRdb to 2018 to 2020). This sample's treatment or condition label indicates: preoperative locoregional IRX-2 cytokine immunotherapy. The samples were obtained from a phase Ib study that tested preoperative, locoregional IRX-2 cytokine immunotherapy designed to prime immune responses. Before surgery, IRX-2 was given to the donors, who were patients with early-stage breast cancer. As concerns this clone: No antigen is known for it. Qualities for individual bases were not recorded, and no much larger clone is one base off.

From V the trimming removes 2 bases and from J it removes 3 bases, while the gene matches leave 9 bases of the junction unaccounted for. The CDR3, from cysteine to phenylalanine, totals 18 residues. Of the read, only the CDR3 DNA is kept; its 54 bases are in frame from base 1. CDR1 and CDR2 are drawn from the germline V gene: SGHTA, FQGNSA. Receptor amplification or capture employed the immunoSEQ multiplex PCR assay. As stored in TCRdb, this immuneACCESS dataset retains in-frame rearrangements with V and J assigned. A fraction of the clones does not appear; measured against another copy, unresolved V genes explain less than half of the discrepancy, and the remainder lacks a known reason. The sample table records more than 50,000 clones; approximately 93% of these occur just once. The ten largest clones add up to 1.5% to 2% of the sample.

The rearranged segments are TRBV7-2 and TRBJ2-1, and 11 bases in between align with TRBD2. Sampling was carried out from a patient treated with IRX-2 immunotherapy. This receptor was taken from a human donor with breast cancer. In nucleotide form, the sequence is TGTGCCAGCAGCTTAACTCTCCTAGCGGGGGGTAGCTACAATGAGCAGTTCTTC. Translated, this is CASSLTLLAGGSYNEQFF.